This T cell receptor beta chain emerged from a study of neurological immune-mediated disorders. Study-wide findings and caveats: The greatest TCR clonal expansion appeared in HTLV-1-associated myelopathy and the smallest, falling below healthy controls, in multiple sclerosis. TCR-beta repertoires seemed private in all groups, with no expanded CDR3 amino acid sequences shared.

Ten or more counts support this clonotype. Its antigen is still unknown. Germline lookup yields CDR1 DFQATT and CDR2 SNEGSKA (reference sequence). CDR3 length equals 16 residues. Trimming removed 5 bases from V and 6 bases from J; junction bases left unmatched: 16. Each TCR transcript was tagged with a 10-nucleotide random UMI during 5'RACE. Over 190 million TCR-beta sequences from 15-18 subjects came out of each sequencing run. TCRdb reprocessed the 5' RACE reads with MiXCR, giving one entry per CDR3 protein. Of 40,000 to 55,000 distinct CDR3 sequences in the sample, 10% were seen once. The rearrangement joins TRBV20-1 to TRBJ2-3, with 8 bases aligning to TRBD2. The specimen was PBMCs. The clonotype was recovered from a woman aged 40 to 50 with HTLV-1-associated myelopathy (HAM/TSP). In nucleotides, the CDR3 is TGCAGTGCTGATCACGGTGGCGGGGGGCCGTCGGATACGCAGTATTTT. Encoded protein: CSADHGGGGPSDTQYF.